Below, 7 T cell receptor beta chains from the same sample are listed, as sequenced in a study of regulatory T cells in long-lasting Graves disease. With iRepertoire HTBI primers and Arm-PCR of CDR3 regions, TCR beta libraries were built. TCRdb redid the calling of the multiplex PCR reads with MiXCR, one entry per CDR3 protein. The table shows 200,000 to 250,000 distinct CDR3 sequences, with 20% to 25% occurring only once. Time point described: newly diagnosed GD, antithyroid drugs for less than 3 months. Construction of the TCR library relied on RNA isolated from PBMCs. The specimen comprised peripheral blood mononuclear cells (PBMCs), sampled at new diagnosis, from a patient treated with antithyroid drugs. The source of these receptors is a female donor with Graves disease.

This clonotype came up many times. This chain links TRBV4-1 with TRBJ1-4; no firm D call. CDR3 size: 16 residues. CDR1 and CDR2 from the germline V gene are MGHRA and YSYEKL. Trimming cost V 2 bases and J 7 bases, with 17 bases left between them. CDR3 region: CASSQHPGVSSEKLFF. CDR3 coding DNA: TGCGCCAGCAGCCAACATCCCGGGGTATCGAGTGAAAAACTGTTTTTT.

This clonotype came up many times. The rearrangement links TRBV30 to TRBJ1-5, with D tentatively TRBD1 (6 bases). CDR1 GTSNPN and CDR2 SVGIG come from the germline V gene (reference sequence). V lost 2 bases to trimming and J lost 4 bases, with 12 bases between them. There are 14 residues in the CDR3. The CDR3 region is CAWSPTGFNQPQHF. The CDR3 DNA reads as TGTGCCTGGAGTCCTACAGGGTTTAATCAGCCCCAGCATTTT.

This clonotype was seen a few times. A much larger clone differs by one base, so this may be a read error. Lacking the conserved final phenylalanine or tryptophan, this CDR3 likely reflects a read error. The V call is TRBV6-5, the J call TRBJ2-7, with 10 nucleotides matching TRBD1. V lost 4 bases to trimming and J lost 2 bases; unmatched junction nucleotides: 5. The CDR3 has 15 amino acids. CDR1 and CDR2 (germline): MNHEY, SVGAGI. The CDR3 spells CASSSGQGGPYEQYS. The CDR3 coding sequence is TGTGCCAGCAGTTCCGGACAGGGGGGACCCTACGAGCAGTACTCC.

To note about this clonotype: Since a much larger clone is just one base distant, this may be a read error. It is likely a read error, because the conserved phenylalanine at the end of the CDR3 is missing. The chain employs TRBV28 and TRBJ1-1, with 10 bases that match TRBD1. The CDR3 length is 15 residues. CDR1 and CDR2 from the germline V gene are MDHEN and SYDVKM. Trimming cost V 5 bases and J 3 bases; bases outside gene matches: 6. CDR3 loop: CASSKTGGAYTEAFL. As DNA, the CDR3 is TGTGCCAGCAGTAAGACAGGGGGCGCGTACACTGAAGCTTTCCTT.

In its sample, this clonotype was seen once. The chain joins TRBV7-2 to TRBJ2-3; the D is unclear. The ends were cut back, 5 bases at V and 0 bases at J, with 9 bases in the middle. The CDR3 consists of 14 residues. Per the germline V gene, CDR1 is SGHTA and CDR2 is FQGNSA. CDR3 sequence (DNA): TGTGCCAGCAGCCCCACCACTAGCACAGATACGCAGTATTTT. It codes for CASSPTTSTDTQYF.

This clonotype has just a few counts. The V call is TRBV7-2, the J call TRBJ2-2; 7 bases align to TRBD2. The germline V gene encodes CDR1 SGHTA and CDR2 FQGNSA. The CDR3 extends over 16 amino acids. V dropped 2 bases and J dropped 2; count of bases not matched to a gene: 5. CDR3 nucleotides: TGTGCCAGCAGCTTATTAGGCGGGAGAAACACCGGGGAGCTGTTTTTT. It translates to CASSLLGGRNTGELFF. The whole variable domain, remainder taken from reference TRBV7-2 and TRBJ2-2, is GAGVSQSPSNKVTEKGKDVELRCDPISGHTALYWYRQSLGQGLEFLIYFQGNSAPDKSGLPSDRFSAERTGGSVSTLTIQRTQQEDSAVYLCASSLLGGRNTGELFFGEGSRLTVL.

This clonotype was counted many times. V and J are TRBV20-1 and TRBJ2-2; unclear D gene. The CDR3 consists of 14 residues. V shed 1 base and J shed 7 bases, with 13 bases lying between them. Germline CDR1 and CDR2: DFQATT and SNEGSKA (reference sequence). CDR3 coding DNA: TGCAGTGCTAGAGTCCTCCTAGGGTACGGGGAGCTGTTTTTT. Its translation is CSARVLLGYGELFF.